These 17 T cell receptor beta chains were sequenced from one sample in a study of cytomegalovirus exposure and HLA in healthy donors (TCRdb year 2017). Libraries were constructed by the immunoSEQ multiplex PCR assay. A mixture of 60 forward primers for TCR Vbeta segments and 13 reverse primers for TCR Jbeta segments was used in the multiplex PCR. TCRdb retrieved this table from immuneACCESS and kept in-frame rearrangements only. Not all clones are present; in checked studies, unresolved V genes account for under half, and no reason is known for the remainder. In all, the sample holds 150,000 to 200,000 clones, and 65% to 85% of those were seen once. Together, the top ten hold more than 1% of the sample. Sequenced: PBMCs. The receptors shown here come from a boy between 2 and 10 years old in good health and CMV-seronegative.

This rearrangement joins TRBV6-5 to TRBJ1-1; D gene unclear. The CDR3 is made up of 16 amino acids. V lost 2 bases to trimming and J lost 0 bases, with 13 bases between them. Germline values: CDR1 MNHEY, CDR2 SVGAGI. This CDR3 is CASSYTDTGLNTEAFF. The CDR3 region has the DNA TGTGCCAGCAGTTACACCGACACCGGTTTGAACACTGAAGCTTTCTTT.

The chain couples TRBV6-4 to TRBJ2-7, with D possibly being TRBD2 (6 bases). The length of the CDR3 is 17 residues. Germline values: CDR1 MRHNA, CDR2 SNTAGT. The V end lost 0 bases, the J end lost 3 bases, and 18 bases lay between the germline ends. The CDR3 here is CASSDSYSGTDSYEQYF. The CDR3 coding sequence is TGTGCCAGCAGTGACTCATACTCCGGGACTGATAGCTACGAGCAGTACTTC.

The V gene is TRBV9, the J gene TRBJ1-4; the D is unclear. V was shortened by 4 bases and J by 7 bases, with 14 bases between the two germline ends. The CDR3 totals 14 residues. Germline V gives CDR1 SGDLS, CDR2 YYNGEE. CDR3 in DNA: TGTGCCAGCAGCATACGGGAGAAAGGTGAAAAACTGTTTTTT. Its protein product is CASSIREKGEKLFF.

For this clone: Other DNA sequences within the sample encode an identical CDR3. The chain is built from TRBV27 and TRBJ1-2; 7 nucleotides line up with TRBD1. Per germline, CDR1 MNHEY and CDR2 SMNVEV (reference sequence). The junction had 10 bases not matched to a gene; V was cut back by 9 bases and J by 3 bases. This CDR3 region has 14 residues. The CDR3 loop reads CASSRQGGDYGYTF. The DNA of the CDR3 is TGTGCCAGTAGTCGACAGGGAGGCGACTATGGCTACACCTTC.

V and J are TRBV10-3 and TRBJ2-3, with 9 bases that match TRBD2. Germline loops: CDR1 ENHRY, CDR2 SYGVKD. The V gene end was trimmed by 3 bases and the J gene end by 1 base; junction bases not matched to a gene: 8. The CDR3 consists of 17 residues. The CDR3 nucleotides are TGTGCCATCAGTGAAACCCCAGGGACTAGCCGCACAGATACGCAGTATTTT. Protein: CAISETPGTSRTDTQYF.

The CDR3 nucleotides are TGTGCCAGCAGTGGCCCCTCGGGAACCTATACGCAGTATTTT. It yields the protein CASSGPSGTYTQYF. The genes are TRBV6-5 and TRBJ2-3, with D maybe TRBD2 (5 bases). The CDR3 spans 14 residues. Germline V CDR1 and CDR2: MNHEY, SVGAGI. Trimming removed 5 bases from V and 7 bases from J, with 16 bases in between.

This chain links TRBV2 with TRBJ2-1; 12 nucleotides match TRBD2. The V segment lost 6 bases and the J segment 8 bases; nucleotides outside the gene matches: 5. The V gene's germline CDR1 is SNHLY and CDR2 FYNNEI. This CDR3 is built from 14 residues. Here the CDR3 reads CASSGTSGRDEQFF. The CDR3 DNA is TGTGCCAGCAGCGGGACTAGCGGGCGCGATGAGCAGTTCTTC.

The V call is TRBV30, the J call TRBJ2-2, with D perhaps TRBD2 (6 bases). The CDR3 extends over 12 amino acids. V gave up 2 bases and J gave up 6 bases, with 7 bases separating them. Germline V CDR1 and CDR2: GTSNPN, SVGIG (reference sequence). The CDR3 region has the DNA TGTGCCTGGAGTAGGGAGGCCGGGGAGCTGTTTTTT. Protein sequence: CAWSREAGELFF.

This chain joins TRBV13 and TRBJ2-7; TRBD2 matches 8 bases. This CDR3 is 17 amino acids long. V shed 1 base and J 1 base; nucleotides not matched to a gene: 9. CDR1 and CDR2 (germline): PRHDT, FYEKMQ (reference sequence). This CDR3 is CASSLASGRGSSYEQYF. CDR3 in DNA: TGTGCCAGCAGCTTAGCGTCCGGGAGGGGGAGTTCCTACGAGCAGTACTTC.

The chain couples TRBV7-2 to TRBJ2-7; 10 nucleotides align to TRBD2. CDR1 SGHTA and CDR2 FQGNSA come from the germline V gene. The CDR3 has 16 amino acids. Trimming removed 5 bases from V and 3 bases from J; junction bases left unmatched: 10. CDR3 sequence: CASSGHSGRGDYEQYF. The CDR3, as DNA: TGTGCCAGCAGCGGGCACAGCGGGAGGGGGGACTACGAGCAGTACTTC.

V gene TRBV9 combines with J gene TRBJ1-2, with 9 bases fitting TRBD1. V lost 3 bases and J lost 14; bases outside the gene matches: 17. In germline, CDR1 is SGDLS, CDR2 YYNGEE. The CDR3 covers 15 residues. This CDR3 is CASSALPGQGPYTTF. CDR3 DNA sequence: TGTGCCAGCAGCGCACTCCCGGGACAGGGCCCTTATACTACCTTC.

CDR3: CASSLGLAGPQETQYF. CDR3 bases: TGTGCCAGCAGTCTGGGACTAGCGGGGCCACAAGAGACCCAGTACTTC. The rearrangement joins TRBV2 to TRBJ2-5; 13 nucleotides line up with TRBD2. CDR3 length: 16 amino acids. J gave up 2 bases and V 5 bases, and 5 bases lay outside the gene matches. Per the germline V gene, CDR1 is SNHLY and CDR2 is FYNNEI.

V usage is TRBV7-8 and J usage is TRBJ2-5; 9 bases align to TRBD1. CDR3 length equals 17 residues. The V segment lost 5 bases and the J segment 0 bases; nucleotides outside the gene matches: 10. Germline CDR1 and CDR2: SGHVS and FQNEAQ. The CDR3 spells CASSQWTGTGNQETQYF. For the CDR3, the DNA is TGTGCCAGCAGCCAATGGACCGGGACAGGGAACCAAGAGACCCAGTACTTC.

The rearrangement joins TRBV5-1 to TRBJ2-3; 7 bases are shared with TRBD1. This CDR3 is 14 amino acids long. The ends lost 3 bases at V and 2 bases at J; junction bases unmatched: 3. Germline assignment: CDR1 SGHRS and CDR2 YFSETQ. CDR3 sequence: CASSWDRTTDTQYF. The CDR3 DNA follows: TGCGCCAGCAGCTGGGACAGAACCACAGATACGCAGTATTTT.

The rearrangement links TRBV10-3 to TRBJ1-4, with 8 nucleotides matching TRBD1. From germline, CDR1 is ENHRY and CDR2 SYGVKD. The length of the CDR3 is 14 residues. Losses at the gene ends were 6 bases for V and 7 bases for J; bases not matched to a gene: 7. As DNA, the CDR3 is TGTGCCATCAGCCGGGACAGGTCGTTTGAAAAACTGTTTTTT. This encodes CAISRDRSFEKLFF.

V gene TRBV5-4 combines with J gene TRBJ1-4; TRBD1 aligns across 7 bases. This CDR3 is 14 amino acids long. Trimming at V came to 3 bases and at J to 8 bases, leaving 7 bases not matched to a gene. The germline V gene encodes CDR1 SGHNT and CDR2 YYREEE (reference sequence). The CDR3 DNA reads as TGTGCCAGCAGCTCAGGGGGAGAGGGGGAAAAACTGTTTTTT. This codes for CASSSGGEGEKLFF.

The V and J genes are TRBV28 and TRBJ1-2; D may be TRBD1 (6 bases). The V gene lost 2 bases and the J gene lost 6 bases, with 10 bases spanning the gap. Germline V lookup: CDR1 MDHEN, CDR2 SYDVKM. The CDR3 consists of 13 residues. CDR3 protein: CASSLQGRNGYTF. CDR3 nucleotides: TGTGCCAGCAGTTTACAGGGGCGGAATGGCTACACCTTC.